This T cell receptor beta chain is drawn from a study of shared clonotypes between healthy human individuals. As for this clone: The antigen is not known. This specimen includes other DNA sequences encoding the same CDR3.

Profiled with immunoSEQ multiplex PCR; TCRdb holds only in-frame clones, not every one. In the table there are over a million clones, approximately 97% of which are singletons. Trimming shortened V by 2 bases and J by 0 bases, and 5 bases separated the two germline ends. The V gene's germline CDR1 is SGDLS and CDR2 YYNGEE. The CDR3 totals 13 residues. Findings of the study overall: Of the naive CD4 clonotypes, approximately 5% were shared across a few donors. An expected dependence of interdonor clonotype sharing on sequencing depth was noted.

The donor cohort consisted entirely of Caucasian adults residing in Nashville, Tennessee. The study separated CD4+ cells into CD45RA+ naive and CD45RA-negative memory subsets. The chain links TRBV9 to TRBJ1-1; D remains unclear. Material: naive CD4+ T cells sorted from blood. The subset here: CD45RA+ positively selected. The source of this sequence is a man under 40 in good health. The CDR3 nucleotides are TGTGCCAGCAGCGTTGGTATGAACACTGAAGCTTTCTTT. Amino acids: CASSVGMNTEAFF.